Presented here are 26 T cell receptor beta chains from one specimen sequenced in a study of blood T cell repertoires in COVID-19. Sequenced by immunoSEQ multiplex PCR; TCRdb stores in-frame clones only, minus some. The profile shows under 200,000 clones, roughly 86% of them singletons. Material for sequencing was peripheral blood. These receptors originate from a man younger than 35 with acute or convalescent COVID-19.

J is TRBJ1-6 and V is TRBV7-9, with TRBD1 matching 11 bases. V shed 0 bases, J shed 7 bases, and the junction held 11 bases outside the gene matches. The CDR3 is made up of 19 amino acids. Germline values: CDR1 SEHNR, CDR2 FQNEAQ (reference sequence). CDR3 residues: CASSLAGQGEHSWNSPLHF. The CDR3, as DNA: TGTGCCAGCAGCTTAGCGGGACAGGGGGAACACTCGTGGAATTCACCCCTCCACTTT.

The rearrangement links TRBV2 to TRBJ1-6; D unclear. The CDR3 is made up of 15 amino acids. Trimming left V 3 bases short and J 6 bases short, with 12 bases between. The germline V gene encodes CDR1 SNHLY and CDR2 FYNNEI. This CDR3 is CASSDAKSFNSPLHF. CDR3 nucleotides: TGTGCCAGCAGTGACGCTAAGAGCTTTAATTCACCCCTCCACTTT.

The chain employs TRBV30 and TRBJ1-5; 7 bases agree with TRBD1. The germline V gene encodes CDR1 GTSNPN and CDR2 SVGIG (reference sequence). J was trimmed by 9 bases and V by 0 bases; bases with no gene match: 14. This CDR3 has 16 residues. In DNA, the CDR3 is TGTGCCTGGAGTGTAGGGGGTGGGCAGGGGACAGTGCCCCAGCATTTT. This translates into CAWSVGGGQGTVPQHF.

This clone was counted a few times. The chain carries TRBV13 and TRBJ1-2, with a weak D call TRBD1 (5 bases). Trimming removed 6 bases from V and 3 bases from J, with 11 bases in between. The CDR3 loop spans 13 amino acids. CDR1 is PRHDT and CDR2 is FYEKMQ in the germline V gene (reference sequence). The CDR3 region is CASSMTEYYGYTF. The CDR3, as DNA: TGTGCCAGCAGTATGACAGAATACTATGGCTACACCTTC.

The V call is TRBV6-5, the J call TRBJ1-6; D perhaps matches TRBD1 (6 bases). Germline V gene sequence: CDR1 MNHEY, CDR2 SVGAGI. The length of the CDR3 is 16 residues. Trimming left V 0 bases short and J 2 bases short, with 8 bases between. This chain's CDR3 is CASSYSDRAYNSPLHF. CDR3 DNA sequence: TGTGCCAGCAGTTACTCGGACAGAGCCTATAATTCACCCCTCCACTTT.

The V call is TRBV7-6, the J call TRBJ1-2; 12 bases align to TRBD1. CDR3 length: 18 residues. V lost 2 bases, J lost 6 bases, and 13 bases stayed unmatched. The germline V gene has CDR1 SGHVS and CDR2 FNYEAQ. The CDR3 DNA follows: TGTGCCAGCAGCTTAAGGTTCGAGGCCGGGACAGGGGGCCATGGCTACACCTTC. Residues: CASSLRFEAGTGGHGYTF.

The CDR3 DNA reads TGCAGCGTTGTAGCAGGGGGTTTCGCTGAAGCTTTCTTT. The encoded protein is CSVVAGGFAEAFF. The chain has TRBV29-1 and TRBJ1-1; 7 bases are a match to TRBD1. The germline V gene encodes CDR1 SQVTM and CDR2 ANQGSEA. J gave up 6 bases and V 4 bases, and 8 bases lay outside the gene matches. The CDR3 sequence is 13 residues long.

The chain is built from TRBV10-1 and TRBJ2-2, with 8 positions matching TRBD1. Germline CDR1 is WNHNN and CDR2 is SYGVQD (reference sequence). The V and J ends lost 4 bases and 1 base, in that order; junction bases with no gene match: 23. The CDR3 totals 22 residues. In DNA form, the CDR3 reads TGCGCCAGCAGTGTATTTTTCGTCGGGAGACAGGGGTTTCAACGGAACACCGGGGAGCTGTTTTTT. Protein sequence: CASSVFFVGRQGFQRNTGELFF.

To note about this clone: Other DNA sequences in the same sample also yield this CDR3. V usage is TRBV5-1 and J usage is TRBJ2-5, with 12 bases identical to TRBD1. There are 14 residues in the CDR3. Losses at the gene ends were 4 bases for V and 4 bases for J; bases not matched to a gene: 2. Germline values: CDR1 SGHRS, CDR2 YFSETQ. The CDR3 spells CASSRDRGRETQYF. The CDR3, as DNA: TGCGCCAGCAGCCGGGACAGGGGGCGAGAGACCCAGTACTTC.

To note about this clone: At one end, the junction sequence differs from germline, possibly due to a read error. V gene TRBV30 combines with J gene TRBJ1-6, with 7 bases that match TRBD1. The length of the CDR3 is 13 residues. Germline V lookup: CDR1 GTSNPN, CDR2 SVGIG (reference sequence). The CDR3, as DNA: TGTGCCTGGAGTGCTAGGGGGCTTTCACCCCACCACTTT. This sequence encodes CAWSARGLSPHHF.

The chain joins TRBV28 to TRBJ1-6, with 7 positions matching TRBD1. Germline V gene lookup returns CDR1 MDHEN and CDR2 SYDVKM. The CDR3 length is 14 residues. The trim removed 6 bases at V and 13 bases at J, leaving 12 bases unmatched. CDR3 region: CASSPTTGVGPLHF. The CDR3 nucleotides read TGTGCCAGCAGCCCCACCACAGGGGTGGGGCCCCTCCACTTT.

The V call is TRBV30, the J call TRBJ2-7; TRBD2 matches 8 bases. Losses at the gene ends were 0 bases for V and 5 bases for J; bases not matched to a gene: 9. The CDR3 extends over 15 amino acids. In germline, CDR1 is GTSNPN, CDR2 SVGIG (reference sequence). The CDR3 nucleotides are TGTGCCTGGAGTGTATATTCGGGGGGGGGACACGAGCAGTACTTC. It codes for CAWSVYSGGGHEQYF.

V is TRBV2 and J is TRBJ2-5; TRBD2 aligns across 9 bases. The V and J ends lost 1 base and 2 bases, in that order; junction bases with no gene match: 5. The CDR3 is 16 residues long. The germline gives CDR1 SNHLY, CDR2 FYNNEI. The CDR3 reads CASSEGPLAGQETQYF. In DNA, the CDR3 is TGTGCCAGCAGTGAAGGTCCACTAGCGGGTCAAGAGACCCAGTACTTC. The full variable domain, with the rest looked up from reference TRBV2 and TRBJ2-5, is EPEVTQTPSHQVTQMGQEVILRCVPISNHLYFYWYRQILGQKVEFLVSFYNNEISEKSEIFDDQFSVERPDGSNFTLKIRSTKLEDSAMYFCASSEGPLAGQETQYFGPGTRLLVL.

This rearrangement joins TRBV12-3 or TRBV12-4 to TRBJ2-4, with D perhaps matching TRBD1 (5 bases). The CDR3 is made up of 13 amino acids. Trimming cost V 6 bases and J 3 bases, with 9 bases left between them. The CDR3 spells CASSLTVKNIQYF. The CDR3 region has the DNA TGTGCCAGCAGCCTGACAGTCAAAAACATTCAGTACTTC.

This clone was seen a single time. The gene calls are TRBV4-1 and TRBJ1-6; the match to TRBD1 covers 7 bases. Germline trimming cut 5 bases from V and 6 bases from J; bases unmatched to any gene: 7. CDR3 length: 15 amino acids. Germline-derived CDR1 and CDR2 are MGHRA and YSYEKL. In nucleotides, the CDR3 is TGCGCCAGCAGCTTACCGGGACAGCCTAATTCACCCCTCCACTTT. It translates to CASSLPGQPNSPLHF.

The chain links TRBV21-1 to TRBJ2-5; TRBD2 was called by the table and not checked on the DNA. TRBV21-1 is annotated as a pseudogene. The CDR3 sequence is 13 residues long. The DNA of the CDR3 is TGTGCCAGCAGCAAAGGCGTCCAAGAGACCCAGTACTTC. Its protein is CASSKGVQETQYF.

The genes are TRBV25-1 and TRBJ2-7, with a possible D match to TRBD1 (6 bases). Germline CDR1 reads MGHDK; CDR2 reads SYGVNS. The CDR3 consists of 14 residues. Trimming took 2 bases from V and 5 from J, leaving 13 bases between them. The DNA for the CDR3 is TGTGCCAGCAGTGAAGGCCAGGGGATAGACGAGCAGTACTTC. Translating it yields CASSEGQGIDEQYF.

This clone occurred a few times. The chain joins TRBV5-4 to TRBJ1-2; 9 positions agree with TRBD1. The germline V gene has CDR1 SGHNT and CDR2 YYREEE (reference sequence). V trimming: 2 bases; J trimming: 2 bases; junction bases outside the gene matches: 1. The CDR3 is 14 residues long. The CDR3 spells CASSFGQGNYGYTF. The CDR3 nucleotides read TGTGCCAGCAGCTTTGGACAGGGGAACTATGGCTACACCTTC.

Only one count was recorded for this clone. The chain is built from TRBV27 and TRBJ1-2, with 8 bases aligning to TRBD1. Looked up from germline, CDR1 is MNHEY and CDR2 is SMNVEV (reference sequence). V lost 10 bases to trimming and J lost 3 bases; unmatched junction nucleotides: 7. The CDR3 sequence is 13 residues long. The chain's CDR3 is CATADREYYGYTF. The CDR3 coding sequence is TGTGCCACCGCGGACAGGGAGTACTATGGCTACACCTTC.

The J gene is TRBJ2-3, the V gene TRBV18, with D tentatively TRBD2 (6 bases). The ends were cut back, 4 bases at V and 9 bases at J, with 17 bases in the middle. Germline V lookup: CDR1 KGHSH, CDR2 LQKENI. The CDR3 covers 14 residues. The CDR3 region has the DNA TGTGCCAGCTCACGAAGGTCGGGGGAGGAAACGCAGTATTTT. This encodes CASSRRSGEETQYF.

This rearrangement joins TRBV6-5 to TRBJ1-1, with D unclear. V shed 7 bases and J shed 1 base, with 10 bases lying between them. CDR3 size: 13 residues. From germline, CDR1 is MNHEY and CDR2 SVGAGI. CDR3 region: CASTFSKNTEAFF. The CDR3 nucleotides are TGTGCCAGCACCTTCAGTAAGAACACTGAAGCTTTCTTT.

The chain combines TRBV5-5 with TRBJ2-2, with 9 bases aligning to TRBD1. This CDR3 spans 15 amino acids. CDR1 is SGHKS and CDR2 is YYEKEE in the germline V gene (reference sequence). V dropped 3 bases and J dropped 5; count of bases not matched to a gene: 5. CDR3 sequence reads: CASSSGTGLTGELFF. DNA of the CDR3: TGTGCCAGCAGCTCAGGGACAGGGTTGACCGGGGAGCTGTTTTTT. Drawing the rest from reference TRBV5-5 and TRBJ2-2, the complete variable domain is DAGVTQSPTHLIKTRGQQVTLRCSPISGHKSVSWYQQVLGQGPQFIFQYYEKEERGRGNFPDRFSARQFPNYSSELNVNALLLGDSALYLCASSSGTGLTGELFFGEGSRLTVL.

This sequence joins TRBV7-9 and TRBJ1-1, with D possibly matching TRBD1 (6 bases). This CDR3 region has 12 residues. Germline V lookup: CDR1 SEHNR, CDR2 FQNEAQ (reference sequence). V lost 3 bases to trimming and J lost 8 bases, with 10 bases between them. The CDR3 bases are TGTGCCAGCAGCTTGCTACAGGGCGAAGCTTTCTTT. It is translated as CASSLLQGEAFF. The variable domain in full, with the rest retrieved from reference TRBV7-9 and TRBJ1-1, is DTGVSQNPRHKITKRGQNVTFRCDPISEHNRLYWYRQTLGQGPEFLTYFQNEAQLEKSRLLSDRFSAERPKGSFSTLEIQRTEQGDSAMYLCASSLLQGEAFFGQGTRLTVV.

The V call is TRBV2, the J call TRBJ2-3; D is unresolved. CDR3 length: 13 residues. Trimming took off 8 bases at V and 3 bases at J, with 12 bases between the two ends. Germline CDR1 and CDR2: SNHLY and FYNNEI. The CDR3 coding sequence is TGTGCCAGCCTGAGAGGTTTTACAGATACGCAGTATTTT. Residues: CASLRGFTDTQYF.

The chain carries TRBV10-3 and TRBJ1-3, with D unresolved. The CDR3 length is 15 residues. Per the germline V gene, CDR1 is ENHRY and CDR2 is SYGVKD. Trimming cost V 4 bases and J 2 bases, with 12 bases left between them. The CDR3 DNA is TGTGCCATCAGTGCCGGCGGCAAGGCTGGAAACACCATATATTTT. This translates into CAISAGGKAGNTIYF.

This clone has only a few counts. This chain uses TRBV2 with TRBJ2-2; maybe TRBD1 (6 bases). This CDR3 spans 15 amino acids. V was shortened by 6 bases and J by 4 bases, with 15 bases between the two germline ends. Germline V CDR1 and CDR2: SNHLY, FYNNEI. The CDR3 DNA reads TGTGCCAGCAGACTACCACACAGGGCCACCGGGGAGCTGTTTTTT. It translates to CASRLPHRATGELFF.